These 22 T cell receptor beta chains share one sample of origin, sequenced in a study of a mutant IDH1 vaccine in newly diagnosed glioma. Time point indicated: week 47, end of study. The content of each vaccine dose was 300 ug of mutant IDH1 20-mer peptide, and topical imiquimod accompanied it. The antigens of these receptors remain unknown. The repertoire was sequenced with immunoSEQ multiplex PCR; TCRdb's copy has only in-frame clones and lacks some. The sample yields fewer than 45,000 clones, roughly 82% seen once. Source: PBMCs, taken from a glioma patient whose treatment included an IDH1 peptide vaccine. All receptors derive from a man younger than 35 with glioma. Some clones in this sample may be carry-over from other donors' samples.

The rearrangement links TRBV27 to TRBJ2-7, with TRBD1 matching over 7 bases. Germline V gene lookup returns CDR1 MNHEY and CDR2 SMNVEV (reference sequence). This CDR3 has 15 residues. Trimming took 5 bases from V and 6 from J; bases not matched to a gene: 13. In DNA form, the CDR3 reads TGTGCCAGCAGTCCTGGATACAGGGGATTTTCCGAGCAGTACTTC. It encodes CASSPGYRGFSEQYF.

The V call is TRBV2, the J call TRBJ1-1; D gene uncertain. The CDR3 is made up of 13 amino acids. The germline V and J ends were trimmed by 3 bases and 0 bases, with 5 bases remaining between them. CDR1 is SNHLY, CDR2 FYNNEI, per germline. CDR3 bases: TGTGCCAGCAGTGACGAAATGAACACTGAAGCTTTCTTT. It yields the protein CASSDEMNTEAFF. Full variable domain (rest looked up from reference TRBV2 and TRBJ1-1): EPEVTQTPSHQVTQMGQEVILRCVPISNHLYFYWYRQILGQKVEFLVSFYNNEISEKSEIFDDQFSVERPDGSNFTLKIRSTKLEDSAMYFCASSDEMNTEAFFGQGTRLTVV.

The chain is built from TRBV7-2 and TRBJ1-5, with 9 bases lining up with TRBD1. The junction had 6 bases not matched to a gene; V was cut back by 5 bases and J by 7 bases. This CDR3 has 14 amino acids. Germline CDR1 is SGHTA and CDR2 is FQGNSA. Here the CDR3 reads CASSRQGGRQPQHF. The CDR3 DNA is TGTGCCAGCAGCCGACAGGGGGGGAGGCAGCCCCAGCATTTT. The variable domain in full, completed from reference TRBV7-2 and TRBJ1-5, reads GAGVSQSPSNKVTEKGKDVELRCDPISGHTALYWYRQSLGQGLEFLIYFQGNSAPDKSGLPSDRFSAERTGGSVSTLTIQRTQQEDSAVYLCASSRQGGRQPQHFGDGTRLSIL.

This clone was seen a handful of times. The CDR3, as DNA: TGTGCCAGCAGCCCCGGTCTGGGACTAGCGGAACTGTTTTTT. Protein product: CASSPGLGLAELFF. This chain uses TRBV9 with TRBJ2-2, with TRBD2 matching 11 bases. This CDR3 comprises 14 residues. Germline CDR1 is SGDLS and CDR2 is YYNGEE. V gave up 4 bases and J gave up 14 bases; unmatched junction bases: 10.

The genes are TRBV5-1 and TRBJ2-6; 7 nucleotides match TRBD1. CDR1 is SGHRS, CDR2 YFSETQ, per germline. This CDR3 comprises 16 residues. The junction had 3 bases not matched to a gene; V was cut back by 3 bases and J by 0 bases. The CDR3 is CASSSGTASGANVLTF. CDR3 coding DNA: TGCGCCAGCAGCTCTGGGACAGCCTCTGGGGCCAACGTCCTGACTTTC.

J is TRBJ2-1 and V is TRBV4-3; 13 bases line up with TRBD2. The V and J ends lost 1 base and 9 bases, in that order; junction bases with no gene match: 9. The CDR3 spans 17 residues. CDR1 is LGHNA, CDR2 YSLEER, per germline. For the CDR3, the DNA is TGCGCCAGCAGCCAAGTCGAGGGACTAGCGGGAAGTTCTGAGCAGTTCTTC. This gives the protein CASSQVEGLAGSSEQFF.

The V gene is TRBV9, the J gene TRBJ2-5; 8 bases line up with TRBD2. V was clipped by 4 bases and J by 5 bases; unmatched bases: 10. The CDR3 runs 15 residues. Germline CDR1 and CDR2: SGDLS and YYNGEE. CDR3 nucleotide sequence: TGTGCCAGCAGCCTCCGTTCGGGGGGGCGGGAGACCCAGTACTTC. This sequence encodes CASSLRSGGRETQYF.

This clone was detected only a few times. The rearrangement uses TRBV7-8 and TRBJ1-5, with no clear D. V was pared by 0 bases and J by 6 bases, with 9 bases between. Per germline, CDR1 SGHVS and CDR2 FQNEAQ. The CDR3 totals 14 residues. The CDR3 sequence is CASSLAQQRQPQHF. The CDR3 nucleotides read TGTGCCAGCAGCTTAGCGCAACAGCGTCAGCCCCAGCATTTT.

The table lists this clone with a count of one. This sequence joins TRBV4-1 and TRBJ1-6; no clear D gene. V was cut by 2 bases and J by 7 bases, with 6 bases left in between. Per the germline V gene, CDR1 is MGHRA and CDR2 is YSYEKL. This CDR3 contains 13 residues. The CDR3 protein is CASSQTLNSPLHF. In DNA, the CDR3 is TGCGCCAGCAGCCAAACCCTGAATTCACCCCTCCACTTT.

The V gene is TRBV11-3, the J gene TRBJ2-1; perhaps D is TRBD1 or TRBD2 (5 bases each). The CDR3 spans 16 residues. The V gene's germline CDR1 is SGHNT and CDR2 YENEEA. The V end was cut by 0 bases, the J end by 6 bases, with 15 bases between. CDR3 sequence reads: CASSLDRRGSSNEQFF. CDR3 coding DNA: TGTGCCAGCAGCTTAGACCGTCGGGGCTCGAGCAATGAGCAGTTCTTC.

In its sample, this clone was seen a few times. The J gene is TRBJ1-1, the V gene TRBV6-5; D unresolved. Germline lookup yields CDR1 MNHEY and CDR2 SVGAGI. V was clipped by 6 bases and J by 1 base, with 9 bases between them. The CDR3 is 13 residues long. The CDR3 bases are TGTGCCAGCAGCCGACAATGGAACACTGAAGCTTTCTTT. Its protein is CASSRQWNTEAFF.

V is TRBV7-2 and J is TRBJ2-7, with 8 positions matching TRBD1. Losses at the gene ends were 1 base for V and 4 bases for J; bases not matched to a gene: 18. The germline V gene has CDR1 SGHTA and CDR2 FQGNSA. CDR3 length: 19 residues. As DNA, the CDR3 is TGTGCCAGCAGCTTAGAGGCCAGGGGGCGGCTGACCGGGCGTTACGAGCAGTACTTC. Translation gives CASSLEARGRLTGRYEQYF. Drawing the rest from reference TRBV7-2 and TRBJ2-7, the complete variable domain is GAGVSQSPSNKVTEKGKDVELRCDPISGHTALYWYRQSLGQGLEFLIYFQGNSAPDKSGLPSDRFSAERTGGSVSTLTIQRTQQEDSAVYLCASSLEARGRLTGRYEQYFGPGTRLTVT.

The chain uses TRBV5-1 and TRBJ1-1, with D unclear. CDR1 and CDR2 (germline): SGHRS, YFSETQ. V lost 4 bases and J 0 bases, leaving 19 bases between the germline ends. CDR3 length: 17 amino acids. The CDR3, as DNA: TGCGCCAGCAGCCTGATGCCCGGGCCAATGATGAACACTGAAGCTTTCTTT. Translation: CASSLMPGPMMNTEAFF.

The chain couples TRBV5-1 to TRBJ1-1, with D hard to call. The CDR3 runs to 16 residues. Trimming removed 4 bases from V and 1 base from J, with 17 bases in between. Germline lookup yields CDR1 SGHRS and CDR2 YFSETQ. The CDR3 DNA reads TGCGCCAGCAGCCAGAGGGTCGGGATCGGGAACACTGAAGCTTTCTTT. Protein sequence: CASSQRVGIGNTEAFF.

The V gene is TRBV27, the J gene TRBJ1-5; a possible D gene is TRBD1 (6 bases). V shed 5 bases and J shed 0 bases, with 26 bases lying between them. This CDR3 spans 20 amino acids. Germline values: CDR1 MNHEY, CDR2 SMNVEV (reference sequence). The CDR3 DNA reads TGTGCCAGCAGTGTCCGAGGGGGTTCGGCCCAATACTATAGCAATCAGCCCCAGCATTTT. It translates to CASSVRGGSAQYYSNQPQHF.

The chain uses TRBV5-6 and TRBJ1-2; perhaps TRBD1 as D (6 bases). Germline V gene lookup returns CDR1 SGHDT and CDR2 YYEEEE. Trimming removed 4 bases from V and 4 bases from J, with 14 bases in between. This CDR3 contains 14 residues. The DNA for the CDR3 is TGTGCCAGCAGCCAAAGACAGGAACTCTATGGCTACACCTTC. It translates to CASSQRQELYGYTF.

The table lists this clone with a count of one. The rearrangement uses TRBV5-4 and TRBJ1-2; D remains unclear. Germline CDR1 is SGHNT and CDR2 is YYREEE (reference sequence). This CDR3 is 14 amino acids long. Trimming left V 0 bases short and J 0 bases short, with 6 bases between. The CDR3 bases are TGTGCCAGCAGCTTGGGTGGAACTAACTATGGCTACACCTTC. Protein: CASSLGGTNYGYTF.

The chain couples TRBV4-1 to TRBJ1-2; possible D gene TRBD1, 5 bases. CDR1 and CDR2 (germline): MGHRA, YSYEKL. CDR3 size: 18 residues. The V gene lost 2 bases and the J gene lost 3 bases, with 22 bases spanning the gap. The CDR3 sequence: CASSQPTPIAGLDYGYTF. Here the CDR3 DNA reads TGCGCCAGCAGCCAACCTACGCCGATAGCAGGGTTGGACTATGGCTACACCTTC.

The rearrangement links TRBV19 to TRBJ2-2; D uncertain. The germline V gene encodes CDR1 LNHDA and CDR2 SQIVND (reference sequence). V dropped 9 bases and J dropped 0 bases, with 8 bases sitting between them. The CDR3 totals 13 residues. The CDR3 loop reads CARVATNTGELFF. CDR3 DNA sequence: TGTGCCAGGGTGGCGACGAACACCGGGGAGCTGTTTTTT.

This chain links TRBV7-9 with TRBJ2-3; no firm D call. The CDR3 runs 16 residues. Trimming took off 5 bases at V and 2 bases at J, with 17 bases between the two ends. The germline V gene encodes CDR1 SEHNR and CDR2 FQNEAQ (reference sequence). In DNA form, the CDR3 reads TGTGCCAGCAGCCCAACTTTGGAAGTCCTCACAGATACGCAGTATTTT. The encoded protein is CASSPTLEVLTDTQYF. The full variable domain, completed using reference TRBV7-9 and TRBJ2-3, is DTGVSQNPRHKITKRGQNVTFRCDPISEHNRLYWYRQTLGQGPEFLTYFQNEAQLEKSRLLSDRFSAERPKGSFSTLEIQRTEQGDSAMYLCASSPTLEVLTDTQYFGPGTRLTVL.

The chain employs TRBV30 and TRBJ1-6, with D unresolved. Per germline, CDR1 GTSNPN and CDR2 SVGIG (reference sequence). The CDR3 sequence is 14 residues long. Between the trimmed V and J ends, which lost 7 bases and 6 bases, there was a span of 16 bases. CDR3 in DNA: TGTGCCTCCCAGAGGTTACCCGTTAATTCACCCCTCCACTTT. It is translated as CASQRLPVNSPLHF.

The genes are TRBV5-6 and TRBJ1-1; no definite D call. V shed 1 base and J shed 5 bases, with 6 bases lying between them. There are 12 residues in the CDR3. CDR1 and CDR2 from the germline V gene are SGHDT and YYEEEE. For the CDR3, the DNA is TGTGCCAGCAGCTTGTTAGGGACTGAAGCTTTCTTT. Residues: CASSLLGTEAFF.